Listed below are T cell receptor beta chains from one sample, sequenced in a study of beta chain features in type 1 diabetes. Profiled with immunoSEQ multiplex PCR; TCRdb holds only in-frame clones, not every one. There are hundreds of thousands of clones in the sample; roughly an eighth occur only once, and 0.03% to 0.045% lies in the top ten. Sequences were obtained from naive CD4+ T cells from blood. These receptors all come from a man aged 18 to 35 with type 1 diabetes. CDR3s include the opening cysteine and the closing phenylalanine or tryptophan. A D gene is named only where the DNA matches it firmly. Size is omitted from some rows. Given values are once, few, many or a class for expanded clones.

TGTGCCTGGAGTCCCGGACTAGCGGGATCCTACAATGAGCAGTTCTTC CAWSPGLAGSYNEQFF TRBJ2-1 TRBV30 TRBD2 -
TGTGCCAGCAGATTAACACTTCTTGGGCCCTACGAGCAGTACTTC CASRLTLLGPYEQYF TRBJ2-7 TRBV6-5 - -
TGTGCCAGTAGTACCCGGTGGCCCAGGGGGAATGAGCAGTTCTTC CASSTRWPRGNEQFF TRBJ2-1 TRBV19 TRBD1 -
TGTGCCTGGAGCGAAACGGGGCTGAATACGCAGTATTTT CAWSETGLNTQYF TRBJ2-3 TRBV30 - few
TGCGCCAGCAGCTTGGTAGGGACAGGGGACTACGAGCAGTACTTC CASSLVGTGDYEQYF TRBJ2-7 TRBV5-1 TRBD1 few
TGCGCCAGCGAAGGGGTACTCACTGAAGCTTTCTTT CASEGVLTEAFF TRBJ1-1 TRBV10-1 - once
TGCAGCGTTGAGCCCCCGGGACAGGGGAACACCGGGGAGCTGTTTTTT CSVEPPGQGNTGELFF TRBJ2-2 TRBV29-1 TRBD1 -
TGTGCCAGCAGTCTCACTCGAAACTATGGCTACACCTTC CASSLTRNYGYTF TRBJ1-2 TRBV9 - -
TGCGCCAGCAGCTTGGTAGCGGGAAAACAAGAGACCCAGTACTTC CASSLVAGKQETQYF TRBJ2-5 TRBV5-1 TRBD2 few
TGTGCCAGCAGCTTAGCGTCGGCGGAAGGAAACACCATATATTTT CASSLASAEGNTIYF TRBJ1-3 TRBV7-8 - -
TGTGCCAGCAGTGAAGCAGGGGCTGGCGCAAATGAGCAGTTCTTC CASSEAGAGANEQFF TRBJ2-1 TRBV25-1 - -
TGCGCCAGCAGCCGGACCGGGACTAGCGGGAGGCTTCTCAATGAGCAGTTCTTC CASSRTGTSGRLLNEQFF TRBJ2-1 TRBV4-1 TRBD2 -
TGCGCCAGCAGCGCCCGTCCCTCTGGGGCCAACGTCCTGACTTTC CASSARPSGANVLTF TRBJ2-6 TRBV5-1 - -
TGTGCCAGCAGCATTGGACAGGGCAATTCACCCCTCCACTTT CASSIGQGNSPLHF TRBJ1-6 TRBV11-2 TRBD1 few
TGCGCCAGCAGCCAAGAGAGGGGAAACACCATATATTTT CASSQERGNTIYF TRBJ1-3 TRBV4-3 - -
TGTGCCAGCAGCGCGACCGGGACGGTGAACACCGGGGAGCTGTTTTTT CASSATGTVNTGELFF TRBJ2-2 TRBV7-9 - few
TGTGCCAGCGTCGTAGGGGACACCCAAGGCTACACCTTC CASVVGDTQGYTF TRBJ1-2 TRBV7-9 - -
TGTGCCTGGAGTAGGGCTAGCGGAGCTTACAATGAGCAGTTCTTC CAWSRASGAYNEQFF TRBJ2-1 TRBV30 TRBD2 -
TGTGCCAGCAGCCGAGGAATTACGGGGCAAGAGACCCAGTACTTC CASSRGITGQETQYF TRBJ2-5 TRBV5-8 - few
TGTGCCAGCAGTGTAGGACTAAACACTGAAGCTTTCTTT CASSVGLNTEAFF TRBJ1-1 TRBV2 - -
TGTGCCATCACTTCGACTAGCGGCCTTGGGCAGCAGTACTTC CAITSTSGLGQQYF TRBJ2-7 TRBV10-3 TRBD2 few
TGTGCCAGCAGTCGCGAAGAGACCCAGTACTTC CASSREETQYF TRBJ2-5 TRBV7-9 - few
TGTGCCAGCAGCCCCGTAGGTCGATTATGGCTCCACTTT CASSPVGRLWLHF TRBJ1-6 TRBV28 - few
TGCGCCAGCAGCTCGGACCCCCGGGCGGATACGCAGTATTTT CASSSDPRADTQYF TRBJ2-3 TRBV5-1 - few
TGTGCCAGCAGTGTCGGACAGGACGATGGCTACACCTTC CASSVGQDDGYTF TRBJ1-2 TRBV6-1 TRBD1 -
TGTGCCAGCAGCTCCGGCTACAAGGATGAAAAACTGTTTTTT CASSSGYKDEKLFF TRBJ1-4 TRBV5-4 - few
TGTGCCAGCAGTGGGGACGGGAGGGCATGGTGGGGCACAGATACGCAGTATTTT CASSGDGRAWWGTDTQYF TRBJ2-3 TRBV27 TRBD2 -
TGTGCCAGCAGTTACTCAAGCGCGGACAGTACCTACGAGCAGTACTTC CASSYSSADSTYEQYF TRBJ2-7 TRBV6-5 - few
TGTGCCAGCAGCCCCTTCCAGGGTGGCACTGAAGCTTTCTTT CASSPFQGGTEAFF TRBJ1-1 TRBV7-9 - -
TGCAGCTCCTACGGACAGGGAGGGACTGAAGCTTTCTTT CSSYGQGGTEAFF TRBJ1-1 TRBV29-1 TRBD1 -
TGCAGCGTTGCGGTCCAGGGGCAGGACACTGAAGCTTTCTTT CSVAVQGQDTEAFF TRBJ1-1 TRBV29-1 - few
TGTGCCAGCAGCATCAGAAGGACTGAAGCTTTCTTT CASSIRRTEAFF TRBJ1-1 TRBV13 - few
TGTGCCAGCAGTTACAAGGGGGATACGCAGTATTTT CASSYKGDTQYF TRBJ2-3 TRBV6-5 - -
TGCGCCAGCAGCTTGGACCCCTGGACAGATACGCAGTATTTT CASSLDPWTDTQYF TRBJ2-3 TRBV5-1 - -
TGCAGTGGCCGAGAGGCTAGCAGCGGGGAGCTGTTTTTT CSGREASSGELFF TRBJ2-2 TRBV29-1 - -
TGTGCCAGCAGCTTGAGGGAGGGCGAGCAGTTCTTC CASSLREGEQFF TRBJ2-1 TRBV7-2 TRBD2 few
TGTGCCAGCAGTCAACCCCGAACGCACAGGGAAGCTTTCTTT CASSQPRTHREAFF TRBJ1-1 TRBV28 - -